This record covers a single TCR beta chain. The entry originates in a study of blood T cell repertoires in COVID-19. Across the whole study: The samples span acute and convalescent COVID-19 from the United States, Italy and Spain. PBMCs, B-cell-depleted T cells, or T cells provided the cDNA or gDNA that made up the material.

The V gene's germline CDR1 is KGHSH and CDR2 LQKENI. The trim removed 8 bases at V and 5 bases at J, leaving 10 bases unmatched. The CDR3 sequence is 14 residues long. Original handling: The authors estimated nucleated cell counts from reference gene primer amplification. Some clones are missing from TCRdb's copy, which holds only in-frame ones; the method was immunoSEQ multiplex PCR. V and J calls and clone size are those listed in that table; D and trimming were worked out from the DNA. The table shows approximately 70,000 clones, with more than 65% occurring only once. Material: peripheral blood. This clonotype was obtained from a woman between 65 and 79 years old with acute or convalescent COVID-19. The chain uses TRBV18 and TRBJ2-5, with TRBD1 matching over 8 bases. The CDR3 region is CASAWDRIRETQYF. CDR3 in DNA: TGTGCCAGCGCATGGGACAGGATACGGGAGACCCAGTACTTC.